Sequencing of this T cell receptor (beta chain) was carried out in a study of cytomegalovirus exposure and HLA in healthy donors (dated by TCRdb to the late 2010s). Context from the whole study: According to a later analysis, the 120 or so validation repertoires were produced on the same platform as the 666 repertoires of the first cohort. The study was designed to test whether signatures of past pathogen exposure could be identified by cataloging public T cell receptors. Besides the first cohort of around 700 subjects, a separate validation cohort made up of roughly 120 different subjects was used. High-throughput TCR immunosequencing, statistical association of individual TCRs with disease status, and machine learning were combined to predict cytomegalovirus infection status.

From the cysteine through the phenylalanine, the CDR3 covers 15 amino acids. The kept DNA is CDR3 alone, 45 bases in frame from the first base. Deletion took 6 bases off V and 1 base off J, with a span of 13 bases between the germline ends. CDR1 and CDR2 were assigned from the germline V gene as MNHEY and SVGAGI. As regards this clone: The antigen it recognizes is unknown. No clone much larger than this one lies a single base away; base qualities are absent.

The study at large found these results: Cytomegalovirus status was reported to be diagnosed by the classifier with high specificity and sensitivity in both the original and validation cohorts. Across donors, most TCR sequences were observed very rarely, whereas some public TCRs were present in many individuals. The authors suggested that the approach could potentially be extended to other disease states and immunological phenotypes. The validation cohort had no HLA typing available for a later analysis, so co-occurrence within that cohort was assessed over all 130 or so repertoires. Subsequent analysis determined that TCRs grouped into clusters in the first cohort also showed a tendency toward co-occurrence across the 120 or so validation repertoires, and 85% to 95% of cluster scores exceeded 0. In vitro tests confirmed that a few of the cytomegalovirus-associated TCR beta chains recognize cytomegalovirus antigens. A total of about 180 TCR beta chains were listed by the study as associated with cytomegalovirus.

The donors were included in the validation cohort of roughly 130 subjects, a group kept apart from the roughly 700-subject first cohort. The method was the immunoSEQ multiplex PCR assay. The authors' analysis ran thus. To diagnose cytomegalovirus status from the catalog of TCR beta chain sequences, a statistical classification framework was built. TCRdb took this table from immuneACCESS and kept in-frame rearrangements with V and J called. Such tables lack part of the clones; where checked against another copy, unresolved V genes explain under half of the gap, and the rest is unexplained. V, J and clone size are those of that table, while D and trimming were read from the DNA. Recorded for this sample are about 82,000 clones; roughly 93% of them occurred a single time. The ten largest clonotypes hold roughly 0.74% of the sample.

The TCR was taken from a man aged 18 to 29 in good health and CMV-seronegative. The sequenced sample was PBMCs. The chain employs TRBV6-5 and TRBJ2-1; the D segment could be TRBD1, given 8 matching bases. The DNA sequence is given as TGTGCCAGCAGCGTACAGGGGGGGTCCTACAATGAGCAGTTCTTC. This yields the protein CASSVQGGSYNEQFF.